These T cell receptor beta chains were read from a single sample in a study of cytomegalovirus exposure and HLA in healthy donors. Clones were sequenced by immunoSEQ multiplex PCR, and TCRdb holds only the in-frame ones, with some missing. The sample comprises 250,000 to 350,000 clones, 88% of which are singletons, and over 0.7% rests with the top ten. Input material: PBMCs. The receptors here all came from a woman in her late teens or twenties in good health and CMV-seronegative. The CDR3 runs from the conserved cysteine through the conserved F or W. A D gene is named only where the DNA matches it firmly. Not all rows give a size; the values are once, few, many and, for expanded clones, a class.

d_call | j_call | clone_size | v_call | cdr3_aa | cdr3_nt
TRBD1 | TRBJ1-3 | . | TRBV15 | CATRRQGEGNTIYF | TGTGCCACCAGACGACAGGGGGAGGGAAACACCATATATTTT
TRBD2 | TRBJ2-1 | . | TRBV6-6 | CASSLSGSRRNEQFF | TGTGCCAGCAGTCTTAGCGGGAGCAGACGCAATGAGCAGTTCTTC
TRBD1 | TRBJ1-3 | . | TRBV4-3 | CASSYLRGSGDTIYF | TGCGCCAGCAGCTACCTCAGGGGGTCGGGGGACACCATATATTTT
. | TRBJ1-2 | . | TRBV7-9 | CASSQGLTGYTF | TGTGCCAGCAGCCAGGGGTTGACTGGCTACACCTTC
. | TRBJ1-6 | . | TRBV28 | CASRIQGRGSPLHF | TGTGCCAGCAGAATCCAGGGAAGGGGTTCACCCCTCCACTTT
TRBD1 | TRBJ1-5 | . | TRBV28 | CASSPNPTGRNQPQHF | TGTGCCAGCAGCCCCAACCCGACAGGGCGCAATCAGCCCCAGCATTTT
. | TRBJ2-1 | . | TRBV5-1 | CASSLGGSASVDNEQFF | TGCGCCAGCAGCTTGGGTGGGTCGGCCAGCGTCGACAATGAGCAGTTCTTC
. | TRBJ2-7 | . | TRBV9 | CASSGRIGAGSYEQYF | TGTGCCAGCAGTGGTAGGATAGGGGCGGGATCCTACGAGCAGTACTTC
TRBD2 | TRBJ2-3 | . | TRBV19 | CASSGLAGVSTDTQYF | TGTGCCAGTAGTGGACTAGCGGGAGTAAGCACAGATACGCAGTATTTT
TRBD2 | TRBJ2-2 | once | TRBV27 | CASSLLTSATGELFF | TGTGCCAGCAGTTTATTGACTAGCGCGACCGGGGAGCTGTTTTTT
. | TRBJ1-1 | . | TRBV2 | CATSRTENTEAFF | TGTGCCACCAGTAGGACAGAGAACACTGAAGCTTTCTTT
TRBD2 | TRBJ2-7 | . | TRBV7-2 | CASSLAASGTYEQYF | TGTGCCAGCAGCTTAGCGGCTAGCGGGACCTACGAGCAGTACTTC
. | TRBJ2-7 | . | TRBV19 | CASSISRPPYEQYF | TGTGCCAGTAGTATTTCCAGGCCCCCCTACGAGCAGTACTTC
. | TRBJ2-1 | . | TRBV13 | CASSNRETNEQFF | TGTGCCAGCAGCAACCGGGAGACCAATGAGCAGTTCTTC
TRBD2 | TRBJ2-7 | . | TRBV28 | CASSKPGLADYEQYF | TGTGCCAGCAGTAAACCGGGACTAGCGGACTACGAGCAGTACTTC
. | TRBJ1-3 | . | TRBV5-6 | CASSLFGGLRNTIYF | TGTGCCAGCAGCTTGTTCGGGGGGCTTAGAAACACCATATATTTT
. | TRBJ2-6 | . | TRBV10-1 | CASSDSGANVLTF | TGCGCCAGCAGTGATAGTGGGGCCAACGTCCTGACTTTC
TRBD1 | TRBJ1-2 | once | TRBV5-4 | CASSLGQGHGYTF | TGTGCCAGCAGCTTAGGACAGGGGCATGGCTACACCTTC
TRBD1 | TRBJ2-1 | . | TRBV25-1 | CASRDTDRSSYNEQFF | TGTGCCAGCAGAGACACGGACAGGTCCTCCTACAATGAGCAGTTCTTC
TRBD2 | TRBJ2-1 | . | TRBV7-3 | CASSETSGKYNEQFF | TGTGCCAGCAGCGAAACTAGCGGGAAATACAATGAGCAGTTCTTC
TRBD1 | TRBJ2-2 | . | TRBV28 | CASSILTGGTGELFF | TGTGCCAGCAGTATTCTAACAGGGGGCACCGGGGAGCTGTTTTTT
. | TRBJ2-2 | . | TRBV1 | CTSSQGRLVEAAGELFF | TGCACCAGCAGCCAAGGGAGACTAGTAGAGGCTGCCGGGGAGCTGTTTTTT
TRBD1 | TRBJ1-4 | . | TRBV27 | CASSWDRAGEKLFF | TGTGCCAGCAGTTGGGACAGGGCGGGTGAAAAACTGTTTTTT
. | TRBJ1-1 | . | TRBV6-5 | CASSYSIAENTEAFF | TGTGCCAGCAGTTACTCGATTGCGGAGAACACTGAAGCTTTCTTT
TRBD2 | TRBJ2-3 | . | TRBV6-1 | CASSEVLAGVVPVTDTQYF | TGTGCCAGCAGTGAGGTTCTAGCGGGAGTGGTACCCGTAACAGATACGCAGTATTTT
TRBD2 | TRBJ2-2 | . | TRBV11-2 | CASSDWRLAGGPGGELFF | TGTGCCAGCAGCGATTGGCGGCTAGCGGGAGGGCCTGGCGGGGAGCTGTTTTTT
. | TRBJ1-1 | . | TRBV4-1 | CASSQEMTGGTEAFF | TGCGCCAGCAGCCAAGAGATGACGGGGGGCACTGAAGCTTTCTTT